The 11 T cell receptor beta chains below were found in one sample sequenced in a study of blood T cell repertoires in COVID-19. TCRdb's copy holds only in-frame clones and misses some; the assay was immunoSEQ multiplex PCR. The repertoire holds about 220,000 clones, with 65% to 90% as singletons. Sequencing was carried out using peripheral blood. The receptors were sampled from a woman aged 70-85 years with COVID-19, enrolled during active disease.

CDR3 residues: CASSQRTGVGYGYTF. In nucleotides, the CDR3 is TGTGCCAGCAGCCAAAGGACAGGGGTTGGTTATGGCTACACCTTC. The chain employs TRBV7-8 and TRBJ1-2, with TRBD1 identical over 9 bases. CDR1 is SGHVS, CDR2 FQNEAQ, per germline. The CDR3 covers 15 residues. J lost 5 bases, V lost 5 bases, and 9 bases had no gene match.

The chain links TRBV29-1 to TRBJ1-1, with 7 bases identical to TRBD1. V was clipped by 4 bases and J by 4 bases; unmatched bases: 6. Germline assignment: CDR1 SQVTM and CDR2 ANQGSEA. CDR3 length equals 13 residues. CDR3 sequence: CSVGQGGLTEAFF. DNA of the CDR3: TGCAGCGTTGGACAGGGTGGACTCACTGAAGCTTTCTTT.

The chain employs TRBV5-4 and TRBJ1-6, with D possibly matching TRBD1 (6 bases). V dropped 0 bases and J dropped 7 bases, with 8 bases sitting between them. This CDR3 has 14 amino acids. Germline V gene lookup returns CDR1 SGHNT and CDR2 YYREEE (reference sequence). In DNA, the CDR3 is TGTGCCAGCAGCTTGGAGGGGGAGAATTCACCCCTCCACTTT. The encoded protein is CASSLEGENSPLHF.

This clone was recorded a few times. The CDR3 nucleotides read TGTGCCAGCAGCTTACGCCTGACTACTAGCGGGGGGAACTACGAGCAGTACTTC. Translating gives CASSLRLTTSGGNYEQYF. The V gene is TRBV7-2, the J gene TRBJ2-7; 12 nucleotides match TRBD2. The V segment lost 2 bases and the J segment 3 bases; nucleotides outside the gene matches: 11. This CDR3 comprises 18 residues. The germline gives CDR1 SGHTA, CDR2 FQGNSA.

CDR3 sequence: CASSYQGGGTEAFF. DNA of the CDR3: TGTGCCAGCAGTTACCAGGGTGGAGGGACTGAAGCTTTCTTT. This chain joins TRBV6-2 or TRBV6-3 and TRBJ1-1; perhaps TRBD1 as D (5 bases). Germline assignment: CDR1 MNHEY and CDR2 SVGEGT. CDR3 length: 14 residues. With 2 bases removed from V and 5 bases from J, the gap between germline ends came to 12 bases.

The chain combines TRBV5-1 with TRBJ1-4, with no clear D. With 4 bases removed from V and 4 bases from J, the gap between germline ends came to 11 bases. The germline V gene has CDR1 SGHRS and CDR2 YFSETQ. CDR3 length: 14 residues. The CDR3 nucleotides are TGCGCCAGCAGCGCCGGCGGGATTAATGAAAAACTGTTTTTT. This translates into CASSAGGINEKLFF.

The rearrangement uses TRBV29-1 and TRBJ1-2; D is unresolved. Germline CDR1 SQVTM, CDR2 ANQGSEA. The V and J ends lost 6 bases and 2 bases respectively, with 10 bases between them. The CDR3 sequence is 12 residues long. Here the CDR3 DNA reads TGCAGCGTGGGTGACACAAACTATGGCTACACCTTC. Its protein product is CSVGDTNYGYTF.

The chain employs TRBV29-1 and TRBJ2-5; 9 nucleotides line up with TRBD1. The V and J ends lost 4 bases and 2 bases, in that order; junction bases with no gene match: 5. There are 14 residues in the CDR3. Looked up from germline, CDR1 is SQVTM and CDR2 is ANQGSEA. CDR3 region: CSVARDRVQETQYF. The CDR3 DNA is TGCAGCGTTGCCCGGGACAGGGTTCAAGAGACCCAGTACTTC.

The rearrangement uses TRBV5-4 and TRBJ1-1, with 7 nucleotides matching TRBD1. There are 16 residues in the CDR3. CDR1 is SGHNT and CDR2 is YYREEE in the germline V gene (reference sequence). The trim removed 4 bases at V and 4 bases at J, leaving 13 bases unmatched. The CDR3 loop is CASSMGQRNFGTEAFF. The CDR3 coding sequence is TGTGCCAGCAGCATGGGACAGCGTAATTTTGGCACTGAAGCTTTCTTT.

This clone was observed a single time. The sample holds other DNA sequences that translate to the same CDR3. The chain has TRBV7-2 and TRBJ1-2; tentatively, D is TRBD1 (5 bases). Trimming removed 1 base at V and 4 bases at J, with 10 bases between. Germline V gene data show CDR1 as SGHTA and CDR2 as FQGNSA. This CDR3 contains 14 residues. The CDR3 sequence: CASSLGLGGYGYTF. The CDR3 region has the DNA TGTGCCAGCAGCTTAGGTCTGGGGGGCTATGGCTACACCTTC.

The chain carries TRBV14 and TRBJ1-3; 8 bases align to TRBD1. Germline V lookup: CDR1 SGHDN, CDR2 FVKESK. V lost 0 bases, J lost 5 bases, and 9 bases stayed unmatched. The CDR3 is made up of 17 amino acids. The CDR3 bases are TGTGCCAGCAGCCAAGATATAACAGGGGGTCGGAGAAACACCATATATTTT. Translated: CASSQDITGGRRNTIYF. Full variable domain (rest looked up from reference TRBV14 and TRBJ1-3): EAGVTQFPSHSVIEKGQTVTLRCDPISGHDNLYWYRRVMGKEIKFLLHFVKESKQDESGMPNNRFLAERTGGTYSTLKVQPAELEDSGVYFCASSQDITGGRRNTIYFGEGSWLTVV.